What follows are 25 T cell receptor beta chains derived from one specimen sequenced in a study of PD-1 blockade in classical Hodgkin lymphoma. Every patient experienced relapse after autologous stem cell transplantation, and brentuximab vedotin exposure varied. Thawed PBMCs underwent magnetic negative selection to yield purified CD4+ T cells. Clones were read by immunoSEQ multiplex PCR, and TCRdb kept only the in-frame ones, dropping some. This sample yields 30,000 or so clones, of which approximately 83% are seen a single time; about 2.3% belongs to the top ten. This specimen was CD4+ T cells from blood, taken at baseline. Receptors were obtained from a human donor with classical Hodgkin lymphoma.

V is TRBV5-1 and J is TRBJ1-1; 8 nucleotides match TRBD1. Germline CDR1 is SGHRS and CDR2 is YFSETQ. This CDR3 comprises 14 residues. Trimming removed 4 bases from V and 5 bases from J; junction bases left unmatched: 7. CDR3 sequence: CASSPPRGRTEAFF. Written as DNA, the CDR3 is TGCGCCAGCAGCCCACCCAGGGGGCGTACTGAAGCTTTCTTT.

The rearrangement joins TRBV30 to TRBJ1-3, with D maybe TRBD1 (6 bases). CDR1 and CDR2 from the germline V gene are GTSNPN and SVGIG (reference sequence). Between the trimmed V and J ends, which lost 7 bases and 0 bases, there was a span of 16 bases. The CDR3 is made up of 15 amino acids. The CDR3 nucleotides read TGTGCCTTGCTGGGTGGGGACATCTCTGGAAACACCATATATTTT. Its protein product is CALLGGDISGNTIYF.

This sequence joins TRBV6-5 and TRBJ1-2; 9 bases are shared with TRBD1. This CDR3 comprises 16 residues. V was pared by 0 bases and J by 3 bases, with 5 bases of the junction left unmatched. The V gene's germline CDR1 is MNHEY and CDR2 SVGAGI. This CDR3 reads CASSYSQGAVDYGYTF. CDR3 sequence (DNA): TGTGCCAGCAGTTACTCACAGGGGGCGGTCGACTATGGCTACACCTTC.

The V call is TRBV28, the J call TRBJ2-3; the match to TRBD1 covers 7 bases. The junction had 13 bases not matched to a gene; V was cut back by 2 bases and J by 2 bases. The germline gives CDR1 MDHEN, CDR2 SYDVKM. The length of the CDR3 is 18 residues. The CDR3 loop is CASSLGIRDRDLTDTQYF. In nucleotides, the CDR3 is TGTGCCAGCAGTTTAGGAATCAGAGACAGGGATCTCACAGATACGCAGTATTTT.

The J gene is TRBJ1-2, the V gene TRBV7-2, with D unresolved. The CDR3 totals 15 residues. Deletions cut 4 bases from V and 1 base from J, with 13 bases between. CDR1 is SGHTA and CDR2 is FQGNSA in the germline V gene. The CDR3: CASSSIRRNNYGYTF. Written as DNA, the CDR3 is TGTGCCAGCAGCTCCATACGCCGGAATAACTATGGCTACACCTTC.

The chain employs TRBV11-2 and TRBJ2-1; maybe TRBD2 (6 bases). V was trimmed by 5 bases and J by 3 bases, leaving 14 bases between them. This CDR3 has 15 amino acids. From germline, CDR1 is SGHAT and CDR2 FQNNGV. The CDR3 bases are TGTGCCAGCAGCGCCATTAGCGGCCGCTACAATGAGCAGTTCTTC. Translation gives CASSAISGRYNEQFF.

This clone came up a few times. The chain recombines TRBV28 with TRBJ2-7, with TRBD1 matching 7 bases. J gave up 6 bases and V 5 bases, and 7 bases lay outside the gene matches. This CDR3 region has 13 residues. Germline lookup yields CDR1 MDHEN and CDR2 SYDVKM. The CDR3 nucleotides are TGTGCCAGCAGTCTCGACAGGGTAACCGAGCAGTACTTC. Residues: CASSLDRVTEQYF.

J is TRBJ2-1 and V is TRBV6-5; possible D gene TRBD2, 5 bases. V shed 6 bases and J shed 2 bases, with 14 bases lying between them. Germline-derived CDR1 and CDR2 are MNHEY and SVGAGI. CDR3 length: 15 residues. CDR3 DNA sequence: TGTGCCAGCAGCCTTAAGCGGAGCGCCTACAATGAGCAGTTCTTC. Translated: CASSLKRSAYNEQFF.

The chain employs TRBV6-5 and TRBJ2-7; 8 nucleotides line up with TRBD2. Trimming cost V 2 bases and J 0 bases; bases outside gene matches: 3. The CDR3 is 15 residues long. Germline V lookup: CDR1 MNHEY, CDR2 SVGAGI. The CDR3 here is CASSYVAGGSYEQYF. The CDR3 nucleotides read TGTGCCAGCAGTTACGTGGCGGGAGGCTCCTACGAGCAGTACTTC.

V is TRBV10-3 and J is TRBJ1-2; no reliable D call. V shed 3 bases and J shed 2 bases, with 7 bases lying between them. Germline values: CDR1 ENHRY, CDR2 SYGVKD. CDR3 length equals 13 residues. CDR3 bases: TGTGCCATCAGTGAAGGAGGGAACTATGGCTACACCTTC. Amino acids: CAISEGGNYGYTF.

V gene TRBV14 combines with J gene TRBJ2-1, with D perhaps TRBD1 or TRBD2 (6 bases each). Per germline, CDR1 SGHDN and CDR2 FVKESK. V was pared by 2 bases and J by 10 bases, with 12 bases between. The CDR3 is 13 residues long. CDR3 nucleotide sequence: TGTGCCAGCAGCCAAACCAGGGGAGGCGAGCAGTTCTTC. It translates to CASSQTRGGEQFF.

This chain joins TRBV19 and TRBJ1-3; D is ambiguous. V was clipped by 3 bases and J by 0 bases, with 6 bases between them. This CDR3 has 14 residues. Germline assignment: CDR1 LNHDA and CDR2 SQIVND (reference sequence). In DNA form, the CDR3 reads TGTGCCAGTAGTATTGGGGACTCTGGAAACACCATATATTTT. Protein: CASSIGDSGNTIYF.

The chain links TRBV10-2 to TRBJ2-2, with D tentatively TRBD1 (6 bases). The CDR3 runs to 17 residues. Per germline, CDR1 WSHSY and CDR2 SAAADI. With 3 bases removed from V and 4 bases from J, the gap between germline ends came to 18 bases. The CDR3 nucleotides read TGCGCCAGCAGTGACCCAGTGAGAGGGGGTAGCACCGGGGAGCTGTTTTTT. This translates into CASSDPVRGGSTGELFF.

A remark on this clone: At one of its ends the junction is not consistent with the germline gene, which may arise from a read error. J is TRBJ1-3 and V is TRBV27, with D hard to call. Germline-derived CDR1 and CDR2 are MNHEY and SMNVEV (reference sequence). The CDR3 covers 14 residues. CDR3 protein: CASSSVSSGSTIYF. DNA for the CDR3: TGTGCCAGCAGTTCAGTGAGCTCTGGAAGCACCATATATTTT.

This sequence joins TRBV4-3 and TRBJ2-3, with 7 bases that match TRBD2. CDR1 is LGHNA, CDR2 YSLEER, per germline. There are 17 residues in the CDR3. J was trimmed by 2 bases and V by 4 bases; bases with no gene match: 12. CDR3 loop: CASSRSASGIATDTQYF. The CDR3 nucleotides are TGCGCCAGCAGCCGCTCTGCGAGCGGGATAGCCACAGATACGCAGTATTTT.

CDR3 DNA sequence: TGTGCCAGCACCTTGGACAGGGGGCGGAATGGCTACACCTTC. Encoded protein: CASTLDRGRNGYTF. The chain joins TRBV28 to TRBJ1-2; 11 nucleotides align to TRBD1. The germline V gene encodes CDR1 MDHEN and CDR2 SYDVKM. Trimming took 7 bases from V and 6 from J; bases not matched to a gene: 7. The CDR3 consists of 14 residues.

The rearrangement links TRBV7-9 to TRBJ2-1; tentative D call: TRBD2 (6 bases). The CDR3 totals 18 residues. Germline V gene sequence: CDR1 SEHNR, CDR2 FQNEAQ (reference sequence). Trimming stripped 5 bases from V and 1 base from J, with 21 bases between. The CDR3, as DNA: TGTGCCAGCAGCGCCCCCCTAGCCAGCGGGTTTTCCTACAATGAGCAGTTCTTC. Amino acids: CASSAPLASGFSYNEQFF. The variable domain in full, with the rest retrieved from reference TRBV7-9 and TRBJ2-1, is DTGVSQNPRHKITKRGQNVTFRCDPISEHNRLYWYRQTLGQGPEFLTYFQNEAQLEKSRLLSDRFSAERPKGSFSTLEIQRTEQGDSAMYLCASSAPLASGFSYNEQFFGPGTRLTVL.

The chain has TRBV6-1 and TRBJ2-1, with D uncertain. V lost 6 bases to trimming and J lost 8 bases, with 14 bases between them. The CDR3 totals 13 residues. Germline values: CDR1 MNHNS, CDR2 SASEGT. Here the CDR3 reads CASSFLSVDEQFF. The DNA for the CDR3 is TGTGCCAGCAGCTTCCTCAGCGTTGATGAGCAGTTCTTC.

The J gene is TRBJ2-1, the V gene TRBV4-1, with TRBD2 matching over 12 bases. The CDR3 has 15 amino acids. Trimming took 4 bases from V and 11 from J; bases not matched to a gene: 9. Germline lookup yields CDR1 MGHRA and CDR2 YSYEKL. This chain's CDR3 is CASSPTSGGLGQQFF. The CDR3 nucleotides are TGCGCCAGCAGCCCGACTAGCGGGGGATTAGGGCAGCAGTTCTTC.

This clone came up once. V gene TRBV5-5 combines with J gene TRBJ2-3; 15 nucleotides match TRBD2. This CDR3 is 17 amino acids long. Germline values: CDR1 SGHKS, CDR2 YYEKEE (reference sequence). Trimming at V came to 4 bases and at J to 0 bases, leaving 3 bases not matched to a gene. The CDR3 nucleotides read TGTGCCAGCAGCCCCGGACTAGCGGGAGGGAGCACAGATACGCAGTATTTT. This gives the protein CASSPGLAGGSTDTQYF.

This chain connects TRBV4-3 to TRBJ1-2, with 7 bases matching TRBD1. The CDR3 spans 16 residues. CDR1 LGHNA and CDR2 YSLEER come from the germline V gene. Losses at the gene ends were 4 bases for V and 3 bases for J; bases not matched to a gene: 11. In DNA, the CDR3 is TGCGCCAGCAGCCCAGCAATACAGGGGTCGGACTATGGCTACACCTTC. This gives the protein CASSPAIQGSDYGYTF.

The V gene is TRBV5-1, the J gene TRBJ2-5; possible D gene TRBD1, 6 bases. The CDR3 contains 15 residues. V lost 4 bases and J 3 bases, leaving 16 bases between the germline ends. The V gene's germline CDR1 is SGHRS and CDR2 YFSETQ. The CDR3 DNA reads TGCGCCAGCAGCAGAAGGGGGTTCGAAGAAGAGACCCAGTACTTC. Its protein is CASSRRGFEEETQYF.

This clone has a handful of counts. The genes are TRBV7-8 and TRBJ2-2; TRBD2 matches 12 bases. V lost 0 bases to trimming and J lost 5 bases; unmatched junction nucleotides: 10. The CDR3 loop spans 19 amino acids. Per germline, CDR1 SGHVS and CDR2 FQNEAQ. The DNA of the CDR3 is TGTGCCAGCAGCTTAGCGCTCATACTAGCGGGAGGTGTGACCGGGGAGCTGTTTTTT. The encoded protein is CASSLALILAGGVTGELFF.

This chain uses TRBV5-1 with TRBJ1-5, with D unresolved. CDR1 and CDR2 (germline): SGHRS, YFSETQ. The ends were cut back, 0 bases at V and 3 bases at J, with 7 bases in the middle. The CDR3 covers 14 residues. The CDR3 DNA reads as TGCGCCAGCAGCTTGGACGGAAACAATCAGCCCCAGCATTTT. Its translation is CASSLDGNNQPQHF.

This chain joins TRBV6-1 and TRBJ2-2; D gene ambiguous. CDR1 is MNHNS, CDR2 SASEGT, per germline. Trimming cost V 8 bases and J 5 bases, with 12 bases left between them. The CDR3 covers 13 residues. As DNA, the CDR3 is TGTGCCAGCCACCTCCTCTCGACCGGGGAGCTGTTTTTT. This sequence encodes CASHLLSTGELFF.